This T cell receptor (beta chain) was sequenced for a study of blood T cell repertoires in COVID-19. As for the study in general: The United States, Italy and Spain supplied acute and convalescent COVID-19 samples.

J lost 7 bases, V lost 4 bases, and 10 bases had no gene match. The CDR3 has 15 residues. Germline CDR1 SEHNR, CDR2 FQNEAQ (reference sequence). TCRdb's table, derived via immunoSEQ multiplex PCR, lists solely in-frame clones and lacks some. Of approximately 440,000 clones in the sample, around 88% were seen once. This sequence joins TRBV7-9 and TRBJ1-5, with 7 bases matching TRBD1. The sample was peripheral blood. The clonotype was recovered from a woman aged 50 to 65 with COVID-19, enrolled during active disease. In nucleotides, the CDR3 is TGTGCCAGCAGCTCTACCGGGACAGTTGGGCAGCCCCAGCATTTT. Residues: CASSSTGTVGQPQHF.